These T cell receptor beta chains were read from a single sample in a study of control samples from healthy donors and cancer patients. Generated by immunoSEQ multiplex PCR, the TCRdb table keeps only in-frame clones and is missing some. Of about 120,000 clones in the sample, roughly 90% were seen once. Source material: blood. Every receptor here comes from a woman between 50 and 59 years old in good health. Each CDR3 is given with its conserved first and last residue. Fields, in order: V gene, D gene, J gene, clone size, CDR3 length, CDR3 protein, CDR3 DNA. A D gene is named only where the DNA matches it firmly. Not every row has a clone size; where given, it reads once, few, many or a size class.

>TRBV19|NA|TRBJ1-2|NA|14
CASSIRPDFYGYTF
TGTGCCAGTAGTATAAGGCCAGATTTCTATGGCTACACCTTC
>TRBV2|NA|TRBJ1-5|NA|14
CASSAVGGYQPQHF
TGTGCCAGCAGTGCGGTAGGGGGATATCAGCCCCAGCATTTT
>TRBV4-1|TRBD2|TRBJ2-5|NA|17
CASSQRARTSGQETQYF
TGCGCCAGCAGCCAACGCGCCAGGACTAGCGGCCAAGAGACCCAGTACTTC
>TRBV6-2/TRBV6-3|TRBD2|TRBJ2-7|once|17
CASSPTGVAGESYEQYF
TGTGCCAGCAGTCCGACCGGTGTAGCGGGAGAATCGTACGAGCAGTACTTC
>TRBV13|NA|TRBJ2-7|NA|13
CASSLGARREQYF
TGTGCCAGCAGCTTGGGGGCTAGGCGGGAGCAGTACTTC
>TRBV2|TRBD1|TRBJ1-2|NA|12
CAGMDRDVGYTF
TGTGCCGGGATGGACAGGGATGTTGGCTACACCTTC
>TRBV7-2|NA|TRBJ2-5|NA|14
CASSKGQQQETQYF
TGTGCCAGCAGCAAAGGACAGCAACAAGAGACCCAGTACTTC
>TRBV28|TRBD1|TRBJ2-7|NA|15
CASSFPGQGPYEQYF
TGTGCCAGCAGTTTTCCCGGACAGGGGCCCTACGAGCAGTACTTC
>TRBV2|NA|TRBJ1-2|NA|14
CASSEGRTNYGYTF
TGTGCCAGCAGTGAGGGCAGGACTAACTATGGCTACACCTTC
>TRBV5-1|NA|TRBJ1-1|once|14
CASSHQGGGTEAFF
TGCGCCAGCAGCCATCAGGGTGGGGGCACTGAAGCTTTCTTT
>TRBV11-3|NA|TRBJ2-2|NA|16
CASSPLSSTNTGELFF
TGTGCCAGCAGCCCCTTATCTAGTACGAACACCGGGGAGCTGTTTTTT
>TRBV10-1|NA|TRBJ1-1|NA|14
CASRETTADTEAFF
TGCGCCAGCAGGGAGACGACAGCGGACACTGAAGCTTTCTTT
>TRBV5-1|NA|TRBJ2-7|NA|14
CASSYTGSDYEQYF
TGCGCCAGCAGCTATACCGGGTCAGACTACGAGCAGTACTTC
>TRBV4-1|NA|TRBJ1-1|NA|16
CASSQAHRVGNTEAFF
TGCGCCAGCAGCCAGGCACACAGGGTAGGGAACACTGAAGCTTTCTTT
>TRBV19|NA|TRBJ2-2|NA|14
CASSMGQATGELFF
TGTGCCAGTAGTATGGGGCAGGCCACCGGGGAGCTGTTTTTT
>TRBV28|TRBD1|TRBJ1-2|NA|15
CASSLGGQGAFGYTF
TGTGCCAGCAGTTTAGGGGGACAGGGGGCTTTTGGCTACACCTTC
>TRBV28|NA|TRBJ2-7|NA|17
CASSFTGQSPRFYEQYF
TGTGCCAGCAGTTTTACCGGACAGAGCCCGAGATTCTACGAGCAGTACTTC